This T cell receptor beta chain was retrieved from a study of cytomegalovirus exposure and HLA in healthy donors (dated by TCRdb to about 2017). For context, the study as a whole: In an earlier analysis of about 560 of the donors, under 300 Gb of sequence data and 117 million unique TCR beta sequences from 180 million or so T cells were reported. About 330 gigabases of sequencing data and 70 million to 100 million unique TCR sequences made up an early release that covered roughly 670 HLA-typed donors. The genetic ancestry cluster associated with self-reported Caucasian donors included 81% of the approximately 430 genotyped donors. The aim of the study was to test whether cataloging public T cell receptors could identify signatures of past pathogen exposure. The T cell repertoires of roughly 660 subjects were profiled by immunosequencing and related to cytomegalovirus serostatus. In addition to the first cohort of around 670 subjects, a separate validation cohort of around 110 different subjects was used. The study combined high-throughput TCR immunosequencing, statistical association of individual TCRs with disease status, and machine learning to predict cytomegalovirus infection status. A later analysis re-analyzed previously published TCR beta repertoires from 666 donors and added high-resolution HLA genotyping to study TCR occurrence patterns. Rather than drawing on any new phenotypic data, the later analysis identified candidate immune exposures from TCR beta sequences and the way those sequences occurred across donors. In an earlier analysis of 587 of the donors, high-throughput TCR beta sequencing was used to judge whether each TCR beta V gene segment behaved as functional or pseudogenic. Donor age, sex, ethnicity and CMV serostatus were compiled together with the repertoire data. Genome-wide SNP genotypes for about three fifths of the roughly 670 donors were used in a later genetic analysis, which treated that subset as a discovery cohort. All discovery cohort repertoires had been generated on a single sequencing platform. HLA typing covered class I and class II loci at four-digit resolution. Typing coverage differed by locus: A, B, C, DRB1 and DQB1 were typed in roughly 629-630 donors, DQA1 in around 500, DPA1 in 600 to 610, and DPB1 in around 440. Several DR-DQ haplotypes were treated as single units for association and clustering because of strong linkage in the cohort. Across some 400 genotyped donors of the cohort, an average of approximately 220,000 unique TCR beta nucleotide sequences per donor were sequenced, and around 20% of those sequences were non-productive.

To prepare the library, the immunoSEQ multiplex PCR assay was applied. For the multiplex PCR, a mixture combining 60 forward primers for TCR Vbeta segments and 13 reverse primers for TCR Jbeta segments was used. The CDR3 region of rearranged TCR beta genes was amplified from genomic DNA by a multiplex PCR assay. Amplified TCR beta libraries were sequenced as 87-base-pair reads on the Illumina HiSeq System. Concerning the study's data processing: Across the 500 to 750 repertoires, a later analysis counted 60 million to 90 million unique TCR beta chains, about 10 million of which were shared by at least two donors. Raw reads were error-corrected and collapsed into unique sequences with a nearest-neighbor algorithm that merged closely related sequences to remove PCR and sequencing errors. V, D and J gene segments were assigned by aligning CDR3 sequences to IMGT reference sequences. Each retained sequence needed at least a six-nucleotide match to both a V gene segment and a J gene segment. Rearrangements were called productive when the CDR3 lacked stop codons and stayed in frame with V and J; all others were non-productive. Following IMGT convention, CDR3 was defined as the stretch from the second conserved V-encoded cysteine up to the conserved J-encoded phenylalanine. Sequences without an unambiguous match to a single V gene segment were excluded from the earlier analysis of almost 600 of the donors. In an earlier analysis of 587 of the donors, V segments were called functional above 56.7% productive rearrangements and were called segregating when the between-donor standard deviation exceeded 5%. To diagnose cytomegalovirus status from the catalog of TCR beta chain sequences, a statistical classification framework was built. A later analysis assigned V and J genes by comparing TCR nucleotide sequences with IMGT/GENE-DB human TR gene sequences. Using the TCRdist pipeline, a later analysis assigned CDR3 sequences along with most-parsimonious VDJ recombination scenarios. In a later analysis, each TCR beta chain was defined by its CDR3 amino acid sequence together with its V-gene family, and reads without a unique V-gene family were excluded. In a later analysis, 450 to 600 highly shared, low-generation-probability nucleotide sequences were removed to address suspected cross-contamination and a sequencing artifact. In a later analysis, a clonal expansion index was calculated for each public chain from normalized within-repertoire ranks of inferred template counts. Generation probabilities in a later analysis came from a VDJ recombination model fitted to out-of-frame rearrangements, and those results were checked against IGoR. In a later analysis, hypergeometric tests were used to score TCR-TCR, TCR-HLA and TCR-CMV co-occurrence, with a repertoire-size bias correction applied to TCR pairs. In a later analysis, false discovery rates were estimated by permuting HLA or CMV assignments 20 times. In a later analysis, co-occurring TCRs were grouped using DBSCAN, and TCRdist sequence similarity was added for clustering within HLA-allele-positive subsets. Co-occurrence clustering excluded repertoires with fewer than 30,000 or more than 120,000 public chains, plus five with anomalous nucleotide sharing. The clones in this table, taken by TCRdb from immuneACCESS, are in-frame only. Not every clone is retained; where verified, under half of the shortfall comes from an unresolved V gene, and the cause of the rest is unknown. V and J calls and clone size are as listed in that table; D and trimming were resolved from the DNA. Per the sample table, the count is 150,000 or so clones. Around 1.5% of the sample lies in the top ten.

Regarding this clone: This clone's antigen is unknown.

The cohort consisted of 600 to 750 healthy bone marrow donors. At the time of sampling, every cohort member was nominally healthy, though immune exposures that went unrecorded were likely present. The donor tested CMV seronegative and was one of the 352 seronegative cohort members. Every donor gave a peripheral blood sample, and the peripheral blood mononuclear cells from that sample were used for TCR beta sequencing. Genomic DNA was extracted from the blood cell samples with the Qiagen DNeasy Blood Extraction Kit. After removal of 5 bases from V and 1 base from J, the junction retains 5 bases not matched to a gene. The CDR3, cysteine through phenylalanine, is 15 amino acids long. Just CDR3 DNA is preserved here, 45 bases in frame from base 1. CDR1 is given as LNHDA and CDR2 as SQIVND, both from the germline V gene (reference sequence). Overall results and qualifications from the work: Several of the top co-occurrence clusters appeared to be linked to parvovirus B19, influenza, CMV and Epstein-Barr virus, according to a later analysis. At a false discovery rate of 0.05, a later analysis linked roughly 17,000 TCR beta sequences to specific HLA alleles. In this cohort, only TCR beta chains were sequenced, and detectable features were limited by the absence of alpha or paired-chain data. An association between a missense DCLRE1C variant and V-gene and J-gene trimming of TCR beta chains was found in a later genetic analysis and replicated in an independent cohort. According to a later analysis, most CMV-associated TCR beta chains appeared to be HLA-restricted, and the HLA associations seemed to be driven largely by CMV exposure. A cluster of highly shared sequence variants was judged likely to be a technical artifact of the sequencing pipeline. A further reported finding was that TCR beta sequences accurately predicted the HLA-A and HLA-B alleles for most subjects in the first cohort. Roughly uniform sequencing depth across donors was assumed in presence/absence analyses, although this assumption may not hold. The authors suggested that the approach could potentially be extended to other disease states and immunological phenotypes. The classifier was reported to diagnose cytomegalovirus status with high specificity and sensitivity in both the original cohort and the validation cohort. Across donors, most TCR sequences were observed very rarely, whereas some public TCRs were present in many individuals. CMV serostatus was the only immune exposure information available for the cohort. The study gave a list of over 150 TCR beta chains associated with cytomegalovirus. Linkage disequilibrium might explain the correlated functional status among segregating V segments, but an unknown experimental factor could not be ruled out. In vitro tests confirmed that a few of the cytomegalovirus-associated TCR beta chains recognize cytomegalovirus antigens. Compared with the approximately 670-donor mean, donors in an Asian-associated ancestry cluster had fewer N-insertions in productive TCRs, according to a later genetic analysis. In an earlier analysis of 450 to 750 of the donors, most TCR beta V segments appeared in productive rearrangements about 90% or about 30% of the time, broadly matching IMGT annotations. Because counts were too low, seventeen rarely observed V segments, including chromosome 9 orphons, were left out of the earlier analysis of 587 of the donors. Assigning TCR associations to individual alleles was difficult when HLA alleles, especially DR and DQ, strongly co-occurred. HLA typing was unavailable for some donors at each locus, so association tests used only the typed subset. The 87-base-pair reads could not distinguish some IMGT-functional V segments, including TRBV6-2 and TRBV6-3, so those segments were excluded. In a later analysis, TCR association rates were found to vary across HLA loci, with the most associated TCRs seen for DRB1 alleles and the fewest for HLA-C alleles. A later analysis found that HLA-associated TCR beta chains were more clonally expanded and had lower generation probabilities than equally common non-associated chains.

The sequencing input was PBMCs. The receptor comes from a woman aged 50 to 60 in good health and CMV-seronegative. In this chain, TRBV19 is recombined with TRBJ2-1; 7 bases in the junction line up with TRBD1. The CDR3 is CASSPRQGSYNEQFF. DNA sequence: TGTGCCAGTAGTCCAAGACAGGGATCCTACAATGAGCAGTTCTTC.